The 28 T cell receptor beta chains reported below all come from one sample, sequenced in a study of T-cell memory formation after mild COVID-19. From the 5' RACE reads, TCRdb called clonotypes with MiXCR, one entry per CDR3 protein. The repertoire includes 450,000 to 650,000 distinct CDR3 sequences, about 20% of them detected once, and around 9.2% sits in the top ten. The sample comprised PBMCs or a T cell subset sorted from them (not recorded which). All receptors derive from an adult woman who had mild COVID-19 (a few samples of this study predate the infection). Cell type and time point are not known.

The V and J genes are TRBV20-1 and TRBJ2-3, with 8 positions matching TRBD2. Per the germline V gene, CDR1 is DFQATT and CDR2 is SNEGSKA (reference sequence). V was clipped by 5 bases and J by 0 bases; unmatched bases: 7. The CDR3 has 15 residues. The CDR3 coding sequence is TGCAGTGCTCCCATTCCTAGCGGGAGCACAGATACGCAGTATTTT. Translating it yields CSAPIPSGSTDTQYF.

The chain joins TRBV7-9 to TRBJ2-1; D gene ambiguous. V lost 2 bases, J lost 6 bases, and 17 bases lay in between. CDR1 SEHNR and CDR2 FQNEAQ come from the germline V gene (reference sequence). This CDR3 is 16 amino acids long. This CDR3 is CASSLSLPPSRNEQFF. The CDR3 DNA is TGTGCCAGCAGCTTATCCCTCCCCCCTAGTCGCAATGAGCAGTTCTTC.

The CDR3 sequence is CASTGGTRIYEQYF. The CDR3 nucleotides read TGTGCCAGCACAGGAGGGACTAGGATCTACGAGCAGTACTTC. This chain connects TRBV2 to TRBJ2-7, with 8 bases matching TRBD2. J was trimmed by 3 bases and V by 7 bases; bases with no gene match: 8. The CDR3 loop spans 14 amino acids. The germline V gene has CDR1 SNHLY and CDR2 FYNNEI.

A single count supports this clonotype. The rearrangement uses TRBV29-1 and TRBJ2-7; 8 bases fit TRBD1. The CDR3 has 13 residues. Germline V CDR1 and CDR2: SQVTM, ANQGSEA. V was clipped by 4 bases and J by 3 bases; unmatched bases: 5. Here the CDR3 DNA reads TGCAGCGTTGTGGGGACAGGCGACTACGAGCAGTACTTC. Translating gives CSVVGTGDYEQYF.

This clonotype occurred a few times. The V gene is TRBV20-1, the J gene TRBJ1-5; D unresolved. V was pared by 0 bases and J by 4 bases, with 10 bases between. The CDR3 is 14 amino acids. Germline CDR1 is DFQATT and CDR2 is SNEGSKA (reference sequence). CDR3 bases: TGCAGTGCTAGAGATATGATGAATAATCAGCCCCAGCATTTT. It yields the protein CSARDMMNNQPQHF.

The table lists this clonotype with many counts. The chain links TRBV18 to TRBJ1-1; 7 bases fit TRBD1. Looked up from germline, CDR1 is KGHSH and CDR2 is LQKENI. The V and J ends lost 4 bases and 10 bases, in that order; junction bases with no gene match: 3. The CDR3 has 11 amino acids. The CDR3, as DNA: TGTGCCAGCTCACAGGGACAGTTAGCTTTCTTT. This codes for CASSQGQLAFF.

This clonotype was picked up many times. This chain links TRBV7-2 with TRBJ1-2; tentatively, D is TRBD1 (5 bases). This CDR3 comprises 14 residues. Germline values: CDR1 SGHTA, CDR2 FQGNSA. V was clipped by 2 bases and J by 6 bases, with 13 bases between them. DNA for the CDR3: TGTGCCAGCAGCTTACTCCCAGGGAAGGATGGCTACACCTTC. This gives the protein CASSLLPGKDGYTF.

This clonotype was observed a handful of times. The J gene is TRBJ2-7, the V gene TRBV19; TRBD2 matches 7 bases. The ends lost 3 bases at V and 0 bases at J; junction bases unmatched: 5. From germline, CDR1 is LNHDA and CDR2 SQIVND (reference sequence). The CDR3 runs to 15 residues. As DNA, the CDR3 is TGTGCCAGTAGTATCTCGCGGGGGACCTCCTACGAGCAGTACTTC. It is translated as CASSISRGTSYEQYF.

This clonotype appeared a few times. This chain uses TRBV24-1 with TRBJ2-3; tentatively, D is TRBD1 (5 bases). The CDR3 is 15 amino acids. CDR1 is KGHDR and CDR2 is SFDVKD in the germline V gene. V was trimmed by 4 bases and J by 4 bases, leaving 14 bases between them. CDR3 sequence: CATSDQGAGPDTQYF. The CDR3 DNA reads as TGTGCCACCAGTGACCAGGGCGCAGGCCCAGATACGCAGTATTTT.

The J gene is TRBJ1-5, the V gene TRBV20-1; D gene unclear. V gave up 6 bases and J gave up 0 bases, with 15 bases separating them. Per the germline V gene, CDR1 is DFQATT and CDR2 is SNEGSKA (reference sequence). The CDR3 is made up of 15 amino acids. The CDR3 protein is CSAKARGNSNQPQHF. The CDR3 DNA reads as TGCAGTGCCAAGGCCCGAGGGAATAGCAATCAGCCCCAGCATTTT.

The gene calls are TRBV5-1 and TRBJ2-2, with a tentative D call TRBD1 (5 bases). The germline gives CDR1 SGHRS, CDR2 YFSETQ. V was clipped by 0 bases and J by 0 bases, with 9 bases between them. The CDR3 loop spans 16 amino acids. The CDR3 reads CASSLDRLANTGELFF. In nucleotides, the CDR3 is TGCGCCAGCAGCTTGGACAGGCTCGCGAACACCGGGGAGCTGTTTTTT.

This clonotype occurred a few times. This chain connects TRBV19 to TRBJ1-2; 7 bases are shared with TRBD1. V was pared by 5 bases and J by 7 bases, with 13 bases of the junction left unmatched. The germline V gene encodes CDR1 LNHDA and CDR2 SQIVND (reference sequence). CDR3 size: 15 residues. The CDR3 spells CASSARPGTASGYTF. The CDR3 DNA is TGTGCCAGTAGTGCAAGGCCCGGGACAGCTTCTGGCTACACCTTC.

This rearrangement joins TRBV29-1 to TRBJ2-3; D not certain. Germline CDR1 and CDR2: SQVTM and ANQGSEA. This CDR3 has 12 amino acids. Trimming removed 3 bases from V and 4 bases from J, with 8 bases in between. The CDR3 sequence: CSVELVPDTQYF. Here the CDR3 DNA reads TGCAGCGTTGAGCTAGTTCCAGATACGCAGTATTTT.

This clonotype occurred a few times. The V gene is TRBV10-3, the J gene TRBJ1-2, with D possibly being TRBD1 (5 bases). The V end lost 3 bases, the J end lost 5 bases, and 10 bases lay between the germline ends. From germline, CDR1 is ENHRY and CDR2 SYGVKD. The CDR3 runs to 13 residues. For the CDR3, the DNA is TGTGCCATCAGTGAAACGACAGAATATGGCTACACCTTC. As protein: CAISETTEYGYTF.

The chain carries TRBV7-9 and TRBJ2-2; 8 bases align to TRBD2. The CDR3 extends over 15 amino acids. The V and J ends lost 3 bases and 2 bases, in that order; junction bases with no gene match: 2. CDR1 is SEHNR and CDR2 is FQNEAQ in the germline V gene (reference sequence). The CDR3 here is CASSFGLANTGELFF. CDR3 sequence (DNA): TGTGCCAGCAGCTTTGGACTAGCTAACACCGGGGAGCTGTTTTTT.

V usage is TRBV5-1 and J usage is TRBJ2-7, with D perhaps matching TRBD1 (6 bases). Germline V CDR1 and CDR2: SGHRS, YFSETQ. This CDR3 contains 14 residues. V lost 4 bases and J 2 bases, leaving 13 bases between the germline ends. The DNA for the CDR3 is TGCGCCAGCAGCCTCCGACAGGAGACCTACGAGCAGTACTTC. It yields the protein CASSLRQETYEQYF.

The chain uses TRBV4-1 and TRBJ1-2, with unresolved D. There are 15 residues in the CDR3. Germline V gene sequence: CDR1 MGHRA, CDR2 YSYEKL. V was cut by 3 bases and J by 5 bases, with 16 bases left in between. CDR3 coding DNA: TGCGCCAGCAGCCATATCGTAGAGGTTCGGTATGGCTACACCTTC. Protein: CASSHIVEVRYGYTF.

The chain uses TRBV2 and TRBJ2-1; 10 bases map to TRBD2. V lost 6 bases, J lost 3 bases, and 5 bases stayed unmatched. Germline CDR1 and CDR2: SNHLY and FYNNEI. This CDR3 has 15 residues. The CDR3 spells CASRGRTSGYNEQFF. The DNA of the CDR3 is TGTGCCAGCAGGGGAAGGACTAGCGGCTACAATGAGCAGTTCTTC.

This clonotype was seen only a few times. This chain links TRBV6-4 with TRBJ1-1; D unclear. Germline lookup yields CDR1 MRHNA and CDR2 SNTAGT. CDR3 length: 11 residues. The V and J ends lost 8 bases and 1 base respectively, with 5 bases between them. The CDR3: CASFSNTEAFF. CDR3 DNA: TGTGCCAGCTTCTCGAACACTGAAGCTTTCTTT.

This clonotype occurred a few times. The chain links TRBV7-6 to TRBJ2-7; TRBD2 agrees at 8 bases. Germline V gives CDR1 SGHVS, CDR2 FNYEAQ. This CDR3 is 16 amino acids long. V gave up 0 bases and J gave up 0 bases; unmatched junction bases: 4. CDR3 in amino acids: CASSLAGGESSYEQYF. Written as DNA, the CDR3 is TGTGCCAGCAGCTTAGCCGGGGGGGAGAGCTCCTACGAGCAGTACTTC.

This clonotype was seen more than once but under ten times. The rearrangement links TRBV20-1 to TRBJ2-1; 9 nucleotides align to TRBD2. This CDR3 is 15 amino acids long. Per germline, CDR1 DFQATT and CDR2 SNEGSKA (reference sequence). V was clipped by 0 bases and J by 4 bases; unmatched bases: 4. The CDR3 nucleotides are TGCAGTGCTAGAGATACTAGCGGGCCGTACAATGAGCAGTTCTTC. It encodes CSARDTSGPYNEQFF.

This clonotype was recorded a few times. The V and J genes are TRBV7-2 and TRBJ2-1, with a possible D match to TRBD2 (6 bases). Germline V gene data show CDR1 as SGHTA and CDR2 as FQGNSA. Trimming pared 3 bases from V and 2 bases from J, leaving 11 bases between. CDR3 length: 15 residues. The CDR3 region has the DNA TGTGCCAGCAGCTTCACGGGAGCCACCTACAATGAGCAGTTCTTC. Translating it yields CASSFTGATYNEQFF. The complete variable domain, with remaining parts taken from reference TRBV7-2 and TRBJ2-1, reads GAGVSQSPSNKVTEKGKDVELRCDPISGHTALYWYRQSLGQGLEFLIYFQGNSAPDKSGLPSDRFSAERTGGSVSTLTIQRTQQEDSAVYLCASSFTGATYNEQFFGPGTRLTVL.

This clonotype was found a few times. This chain connects TRBV9 to TRBJ2-1; maybe TRBD1 (6 bases). This CDR3 contains 15 residues. Trimming removed 0 bases from V and 4 bases from J, with 11 bases in between. Germline CDR1 reads SGDLS; CDR2 reads YYNGEE. CDR3 amino acids: CASSVGGLGYNEQFF. As DNA, the CDR3 is TGTGCCAGCAGCGTAGGGGGGCTTGGATACAATGAGCAGTTCTTC.

This clonotype came up a few times. The rearrangement links TRBV19 to TRBJ1-1; D is undetermined. The V end was cut by 0 bases, the J end by 6 bases, with 8 bases between. Germline CDR1 LNHDA, CDR2 SQIVND (reference sequence). This CDR3 contains 13 residues. This chain's CDR3 is CASSIDEIAEAFF. CDR3 nucleotides: TGTGCCAGTAGTATAGATGAGATCGCTGAAGCTTTCTTT.

J is TRBJ2-3 and V is TRBV2; 11 positions agree with TRBD2. The V and J ends lost 8 bases and 4 bases, in that order; junction bases with no gene match: 8. In germline, CDR1 is SNHLY, CDR2 FYNNEI. This CDR3 has 15 amino acids. The CDR3: CASGRSGGEADTQYF. The CDR3 bases are TGTGCCAGCGGACGTAGCGGGGGGGAGGCAGATACGCAGTATTTT. Full variable domain (outside the CDR3, taken from reference TRBV2 and TRBJ2-3): EPEVTQTPSHQVTQMGQEVILRCVPISNHLYFYWYRQILGQKVEFLVSFYNNEISEKSEIFDDQFSVERPDGSNFTLKIRSTKLEDSAMYFCASGRSGGEADTQYFGPGTRLTVL.

The rearrangement links TRBV9 to TRBJ2-3, with 9 bases identical to TRBD2. The germline gives CDR1 SGDLS, CDR2 YYNGEE. Trimming cost V 3 bases and J 5 bases; bases outside gene matches: 13. This CDR3 is 17 amino acids long. In DNA, the CDR3 is TGTGCCAGCAGCGGAGACCTCTATGGCGGGGGGGTAGATACGCAGTATTTT. It encodes CASSGDLYGGGVDTQYF. Based on the CDR3 plus reference TRBV9 and TRBJ2-3, the full variable domain is DSGVTQTPKHLITATGQRVTLRCSPRSGDLSVYWYQQSLDQGLQFLIQYYNGEERAKGNILERFSAQQFPDLHSELNLSSLELGDSALYFCASSGDLYGGGVDTQYFGPGTRLTVL.

The chain combines TRBV12-3 or TRBV12-4 with TRBJ2-3; no reliable D call. This CDR3 contains 16 residues. The V end was cut by 5 bases, the J end by 4 bases, with 19 bases between. CDR3: CASSTRRARGADTQYF. For the CDR3, the DNA is TGTGCCAGCAGTACCCGACGGGCCCGCGGCGCAGATACGCAGTATTTT.

This clonotype turned up a few times. The J gene is TRBJ2-2, the V gene TRBV30, with a possible D match to TRBD2 (5 bases). This CDR3 comprises 16 residues. CDR1 GTSNPN and CDR2 SVGIG come from the germline V gene (reference sequence). The ends were cut back, 1 base at V and 6 bases at J, with 18 bases in the middle. The CDR3 protein is CAWSELSRGVPGELFF. The CDR3, as DNA: TGTGCCTGGAGTGAACTCTCTCGGGGAGTACCCGGGGAGCTGTTTTTT.